Shown below are 23 T cell receptor beta chains from a single sample sequenced in a study of regulatory T cells in long-lasting Graves disease. Time point specified: newly diagnosed GD, antithyroid drugs for less than 3 months. PBMC RNA was the source of the TCR library. With iRepertoire HTBI primers and Arm-PCR of CDR3 regions, TCR beta libraries were built. TCRdb reprocessed the multiplex PCR reads via MiXCR and lists one record per CDR3 protein. This sample has over 200,000 distinct CDR3 sequences; 18% occur once, and the top ten carry over 20%. Sample: peripheral blood mononuclear cells (PBMCs), taken at new diagnosis, from a patient treated with antithyroid drugs. These TCRs come from a female donor with Graves disease.

Notes on this clonotype: A far larger clone is one nucleotide away, so this likely arose from a read error. CDR3 bases: TGTGCCAGCAGTACCTGGGGCGGTCTCACAGATACGCAGTATTTT. It translates to CASSTWGGLTDTQYF. The chain links TRBV6-5 to TRBJ2-3; a weak D match, TRBD1 (5 bases). This CDR3 has 15 amino acids. In germline, CDR1 is MNHEY, CDR2 SVGAGI. V was shortened by 5 bases and J by 2 bases, with 14 bases between the two germline ends.

This clonotype appeared many times. V and J are TRBV2 and TRBJ1-2; 7 positions match TRBD1. Losses at the gene ends were 8 bases for V and 4 bases for J; bases not matched to a gene: 10. The germline V gene has CDR1 SNHLY and CDR2 FYNNEI. The CDR3 is 14 residues long. CDR3 residues: CASRVEGAPYGYTF. As DNA, the CDR3 is TGTGCCAGCCGAGTCGAGGGGGCCCCCTATGGCTACACCTTC.

About this clonotype itself: A much larger clone differs from this one at a single base, so this may be a read error. V gene TRBV7-2 combines with J gene TRBJ1-5; D not certain. The ends were cut back, 0 bases at V and 6 bases at J, with 18 bases in the middle. The CDR3 sequence is 17 residues long. Germline-derived CDR1 and CDR2 are SGHTA and FQGNSA. CDR3: CASSLAPAELGSQPQHF. The DNA of the CDR3 is TGTGCCAGCAGCTTAGCCCCGGCGGAGTTGGGCAGTCAGCCCCAGCATTTT.

This clonotype was seen repeatedly, ten times or more. The gene calls are TRBV19 and TRBJ2-3; D is tentatively TRBD1 or TRBD2 (5 bases each). This CDR3 region has 13 residues. Trimming removed 4 bases at V and 4 bases at J, with 9 bases between. CDR1 is LNHDA, CDR2 SQIVND, per germline (reference sequence). CDR3 loop: CASSRGSPDTQYF. The CDR3 DNA is TGTGCCAGTAGTAGGGGGAGCCCAGATACGCAGTATTTT.

This clonotype was found many times. CDR3 in DNA: TGTGCCAGCACTACGATCCGGGACATCCTAGCCAAAAACATTCAGTACTTC. This sequence encodes CASTTIRDILAKNIQYF. The chain is built from TRBV12-3 or TRBV12-4 and TRBJ2-4; TRBD1 is a possible D gene (6 bases). Trimming pared 7 bases from V and 0 bases from J, leaving 19 bases between. The CDR3 sequence is 17 residues long.

Many counts were recorded for this clonotype. This chain connects TRBV7-9 to TRBJ2-1, with D perhaps given as TRBD1 or TRBD2 (5 bases each). This CDR3 spans 14 amino acids. Germline CDR1 reads SEHNR; CDR2 reads FQNEAQ (reference sequence). V shed 6 bases and J shed 5 bases, with 14 bases lying between them. DNA for the CDR3: TGTGCCAGCAGACCTAAGGGACCCAACAATGAGCAGTTCTTC. It encodes CASRPKGPNNEQFF.

This clonotype was recorded many times. V and J are TRBV5-6 and TRBJ1-6; TRBD1 might be the D (5 bases). The CDR3 has 14 amino acids. The germline V gene has CDR1 SGHDT and CDR2 YYEEEE. The V and J ends lost 2 bases and 9 bases respectively, with 12 bases between them. CDR3 amino acids: CASSFSGAGSPLHF. The CDR3 coding sequence is TGTGCCAGCAGCTTTAGCGGGGCTGGTTCACCCCTCCACTTT.

At least ten counts were recorded for this clonotype. The gene calls are TRBV19 and TRBJ1-6, with 7 positions matching TRBD1. The CDR3 has 14 residues. The germline gives CDR1 LNHDA, CDR2 SQIVND (reference sequence). Trimming took 5 bases from V and 10 from J; bases not matched to a gene: 8. This CDR3 reads CASSPTRGGSPLHF. The CDR3 DNA follows: TGTGCCAGTAGTCCCACCAGGGGGGGATCACCCCTCCACTTT.

Ten or more counts support this clonotype. This chain uses TRBV5-4 with TRBJ2-7; 9 bases map to TRBD1. Trimming took 2 bases from V and 6 from J; bases not matched to a gene: 6. The V gene's germline CDR1 is SGHNT and CDR2 YYREEE (reference sequence). This CDR3 has 14 residues. The CDR3 spells CASSFGTGLSEQYF. In DNA form, the CDR3 reads TGTGCCAGCAGCTTTGGGACAGGGTTATCCGAGCAGTACTTC.

The J gene is TRBJ2-3, the V gene TRBV6-1, with TRBD1 as a possible D gene (6 bases). Germline values: CDR1 MNHNS, CDR2 SASEGT. The length of the CDR3 is 13 residues. Trimming removed 1 base from V and 6 bases from J, with 8 bases in between. CDR3 sequence (DNA): TGTGCCAGCAGTGAAGACAGGGCTGATACGCAGTATTTT. Amino acid sequence: CASSEDRADTQYF.

This clonotype was found many times. The CDR3 DNA sequence: TGTGCCAGCAGCCGGTTCCGGGGGGGAACTGAAGCTTTCTTT. This sequence encodes CASSRFRGGTEAFF. The chain has TRBV14 and TRBJ1-1; tentatively, D is TRBD1 (5 bases). The V and J ends lost 4 bases and 5 bases respectively, with 14 bases between them. The CDR3 spans 14 residues. CDR1 and CDR2 (germline): SGHDN, FVKESK.

This chain uses TRBV20-1 with TRBJ2-1, with 11 bases fitting TRBD2. The CDR3 loop spans 16 amino acids. After removal of 3 bases from V and 0 bases from J, the junction contained 4 bases not matched to a gene. Germline-derived CDR1 and CDR2 are DFQATT and SNEGSKA (reference sequence). This chain's CDR3 is CSASAGLAASYNEQFF. As DNA, the CDR3 is TGCAGTGCTAGCGCGGGACTAGCGGCCTCCTACAATGAGCAGTTCTTC.

V and J are TRBV5-6 and TRBJ1-1; D perhaps matches TRBD1 (6 bases). The germline gives CDR1 SGHDT, CDR2 YYEEEE. The CDR3 has 14 amino acids. Trimming stripped 3 bases from V and 5 bases from J, with 14 bases between. CDR3 protein: CASSSRYRATEAFF. CDR3 nucleotides: TGTGCCAGCAGCTCCCGATACAGGGCTACTGAAGCTTTCTTT.

This clonotype was picked up many times. V and J are TRBV11-3 and TRBJ2-2, with a weak D call TRBD2 (5 bases). CDR3 size: 14 residues. Germline V lookup: CDR1 SGHNT, CDR2 YENEEA. The germline V and J ends were trimmed by 2 bases and 5 bases, with 9 bases remaining between them. CDR3 amino acids: CASSLRTWTGELFF. CDR3 nucleotide sequence: TGTGCCAGCAGCTTAAGGACTTGGACCGGGGAGCTGTTTTTT.

This clonotype was recorded many times. The V and J genes are TRBV20-1 and TRBJ2-1, with D uncertain. The germline CDR1 and CDR2 sequences are DFQATT and SNEGSKA (reference sequence). The CDR3 extends over 15 amino acids. V shed 0 bases and J shed 2 bases, with 11 bases lying between them. Here the CDR3 reads CSARDADHAYNEQFF. In DNA form, the CDR3 reads TGCAGTGCTAGAGATGCGGACCACGCCTACAATGAGCAGTTCTTC.

This clonotype has a count of ten or more. At one end the junction does not follow the germline gene, possibly because of a read error. The chain recombines TRBV5-1 with TRBJ2-2; D is unclear. The CDR3 totals 12 residues. Germline V gene lookup returns CDR1 SGHRS and CDR2 YFSETQ. The CDR3 reads CASSLAGGELFF. CDR3 sequence (DNA): TGTGCCAGCAGCTTGGCAGGCGGGGAGCTGTTTTTT.

This clonotype was picked up many times. The chain employs TRBV6-1 and TRBJ1-3, with D perhaps matching TRBD1 (5 bases). This CDR3 is built from 15 residues. Trimming cost V 5 bases and J 2 bases, with 13 bases left between them. The germline V gene encodes CDR1 MNHNS and CDR2 SASEGT. The CDR3 spells CASSLGGAPGNTIYF. The CDR3 DNA reads as TGTGCCAGCAGTCTCGGCGGGGCCCCTGGAAACACCATATATTTT.

This clonotype was seen a single time. A far larger clone is a single base away, which makes a read error likely. The final CDR3 position lacks the conserved phenylalanine or tryptophan, pointing to a likely read error. The DNA is omitted, as the CDR3 cannot be located on it reliably, and the CDR3 follows TCRdb's listing. The chain uses TRBV20-1 and TRBJ2-7; the listed D gene, TRBD1, was not tested against the DNA. The V gene's germline CDR1 is DFQATT and CDR2 SNEGSKA (reference sequence). The CDR3 contains 15 residues when both ends are counted. The CDR3 sequence is CSARDEGESTDTQYL.

This clonotype was seen repeatedly, ten times or more. The chain links TRBV19 to TRBJ1-1; D not resolved. Trimming left V 3 bases short and J 6 bases short, with 5 bases between. The CDR3 is 11 residues long. Germline lookup yields CDR1 LNHDA and CDR2 SQIVND (reference sequence). This CDR3 is CASSIAPEAFF. CDR3 bases: TGTGCCAGTAGTATCGCCCCTGAAGCTTTCTTT. Using reference TRBV19 and TRBJ1-1 for the parts outside the CDR3, the full variable domain is DGGITQSPKYLFRKEGQNVTLSCEQNLNHDAMYWYRQDPGQGLRLIYYSQIVNDFQKGDIAEGYSVSREKKESFPLTVTSAQKNPTAFYLCASSIAPEAFFGQGTRLTVV.

With respect to this clonotype: A read error is possible here, since a much larger clone lies one base away. The rearrangement links TRBV19 to TRBJ1-2; TRBD1 aligns across 9 bases. From germline, CDR1 is LNHDA and CDR2 SQIVND (reference sequence). The CDR3 covers 15 residues. With 3 bases clipped from V and 5 bases from J, the junction kept 7 bases outside the gene matches. CDR3 nucleotides: TGTGCCAGTAGTATTACGGGACAGGGAGGTTATGGCTACACCTTC. It translates to CASSITGQGGYGYTF. Full variable domain (remainder filled in from reference TRBV19 and TRBJ1-2): DGGITQSPKYLFRKEGQNVTLSCEQNLNHDAMYWYRQDPGQGLRLIYYSQIVNDFQKGDIAEGYSVSREKKESFPLTVTSAQKNPTAFYLCASSITGQGGYGYTFGSGTRLTVV.

This clonotype was seen repeatedly, ten times or more. The gene calls are TRBV7-3 and TRBJ2-3; D not resolved. With 5 bases removed from V and 3 bases from J, the gap between germline ends came to 12 bases. This CDR3 has 14 amino acids. Germline values: CDR1 SGHTA, CDR2 FQGTGA. CDR3 bases: TGTGCCAGCAGCCCATCCCGACGGACAGATACGCAGTATTTT. Translation: CASSPSRRTDTQYF.

The table lists this clonotype with many counts. The chain combines TRBV20-1 with TRBJ1-2; 9 nucleotides match TRBD1. The CDR3 contains 15 residues. V lost 0 bases, J lost 5 bases, and 7 bases stayed unmatched. The V gene's germline CDR1 is DFQATT and CDR2 SNEGSKA (reference sequence). The CDR3 sequence: CSARDPGQGPYGYTF. CDR3 sequence (DNA): TGCAGTGCTAGAGACCCGGGACAGGGCCCTTATGGCTACACCTTC.

This clonotype was seen repeatedly, ten times or more. The DNA of the CDR3 is TGTGCCAGCAGCGGGACCCCCAACACTGAAGCTTTCTTT. This encodes CASSGTPNTEAFF. The V and J genes are TRBV18 and TRBJ1-1, with D possibly matching TRBD1 (5 bases). Deletions cut 8 bases from V and 2 bases from J, with 12 bases between. Germline values: CDR1 KGHSH, CDR2 LQKENI. This CDR3 is 13 amino acids long.